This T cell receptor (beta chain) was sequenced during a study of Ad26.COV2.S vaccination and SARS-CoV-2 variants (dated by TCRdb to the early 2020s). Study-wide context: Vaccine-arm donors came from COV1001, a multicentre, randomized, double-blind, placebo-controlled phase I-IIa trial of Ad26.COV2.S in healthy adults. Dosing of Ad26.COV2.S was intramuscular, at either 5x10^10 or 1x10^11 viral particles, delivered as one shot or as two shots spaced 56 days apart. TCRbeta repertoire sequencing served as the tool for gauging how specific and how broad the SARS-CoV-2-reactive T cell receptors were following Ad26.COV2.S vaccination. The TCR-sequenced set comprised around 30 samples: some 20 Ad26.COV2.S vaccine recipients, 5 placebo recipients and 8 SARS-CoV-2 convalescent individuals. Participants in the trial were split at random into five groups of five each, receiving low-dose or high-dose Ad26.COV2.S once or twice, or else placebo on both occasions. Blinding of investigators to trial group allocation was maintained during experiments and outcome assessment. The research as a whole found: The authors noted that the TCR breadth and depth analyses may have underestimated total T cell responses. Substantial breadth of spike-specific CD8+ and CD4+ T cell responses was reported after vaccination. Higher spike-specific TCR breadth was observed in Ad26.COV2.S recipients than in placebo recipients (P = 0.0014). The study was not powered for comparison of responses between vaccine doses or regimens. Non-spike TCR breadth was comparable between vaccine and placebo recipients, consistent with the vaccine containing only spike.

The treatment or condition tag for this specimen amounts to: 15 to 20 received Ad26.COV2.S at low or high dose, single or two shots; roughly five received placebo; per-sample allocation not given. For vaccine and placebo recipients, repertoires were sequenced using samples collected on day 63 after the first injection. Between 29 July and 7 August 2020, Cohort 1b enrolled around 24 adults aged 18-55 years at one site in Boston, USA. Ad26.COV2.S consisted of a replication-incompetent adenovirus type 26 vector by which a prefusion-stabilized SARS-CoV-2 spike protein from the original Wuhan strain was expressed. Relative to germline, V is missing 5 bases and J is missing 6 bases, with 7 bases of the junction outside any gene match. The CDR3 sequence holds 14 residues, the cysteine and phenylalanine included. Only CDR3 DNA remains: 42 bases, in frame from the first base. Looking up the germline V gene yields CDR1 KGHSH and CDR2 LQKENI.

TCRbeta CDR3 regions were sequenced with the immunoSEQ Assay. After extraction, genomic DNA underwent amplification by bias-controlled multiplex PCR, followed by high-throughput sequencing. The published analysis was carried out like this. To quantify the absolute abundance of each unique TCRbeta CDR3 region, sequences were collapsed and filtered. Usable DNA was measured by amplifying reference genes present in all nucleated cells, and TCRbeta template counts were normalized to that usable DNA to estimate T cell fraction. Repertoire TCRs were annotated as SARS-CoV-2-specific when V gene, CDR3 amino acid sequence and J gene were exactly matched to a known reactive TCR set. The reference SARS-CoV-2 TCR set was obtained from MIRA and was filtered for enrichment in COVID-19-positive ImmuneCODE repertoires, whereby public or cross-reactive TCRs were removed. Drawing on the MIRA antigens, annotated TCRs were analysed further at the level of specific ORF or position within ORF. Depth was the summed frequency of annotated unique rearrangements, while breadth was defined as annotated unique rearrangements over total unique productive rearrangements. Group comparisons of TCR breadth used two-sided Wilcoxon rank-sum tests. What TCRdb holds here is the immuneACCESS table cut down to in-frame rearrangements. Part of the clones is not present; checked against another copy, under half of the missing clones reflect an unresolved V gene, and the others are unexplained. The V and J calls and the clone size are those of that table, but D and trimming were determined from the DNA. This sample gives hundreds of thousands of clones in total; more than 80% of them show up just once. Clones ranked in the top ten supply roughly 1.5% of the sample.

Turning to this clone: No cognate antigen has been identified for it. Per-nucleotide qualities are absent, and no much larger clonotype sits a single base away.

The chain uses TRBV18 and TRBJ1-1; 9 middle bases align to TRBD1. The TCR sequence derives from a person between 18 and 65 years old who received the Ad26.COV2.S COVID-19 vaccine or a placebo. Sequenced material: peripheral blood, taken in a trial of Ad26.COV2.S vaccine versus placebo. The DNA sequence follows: TGTGCCAGCTCAGCCGGACAGGGGATGTCTGAAGCTTTCTTT. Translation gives CASSAGQGMSEAFF.